This T cell receptor beta chain was observed in a study of T cell responses to AZD1222 COVID-19 vaccine. Findings and limits, study-wide: The sample set comprised mostly white British donors with more females, and clonal diversity was possibly underestimated. With two AZD1222 doses given, Spike-specific TCR breadth and depth both rose. Among AZD1222 vaccinees, only 5 or 6 were seropositive at baseline.

This clone was seen a few times. What it binds is not known. Trimming pared 5 bases from V and 5 bases from J, leaving 16 bases between. The CDR3 consists of 14 residues. The germline CDR1 and CDR2 sequences are MDHEN and SYDVKM. Only in-frame clones appear in the TCRdb table, and some are missing; sequencing was by immunoSEQ multiplex PCR. The table shows tens of thousands of clones, with around nine tenths occurring only once. The sequenced sample was peripheral blood, obtained 28 days after the second AZD1222 dose. The clonotype originates from an adult who received the AZD1222 COVID-19 vaccine. This chain uses TRBV28 with TRBJ2-7; D is perhaps TRBD2 (6 bases). The CDR3 is CASSPGEGSDEQYF. The CDR3 DNA reads TGTGCCAGCAGTCCGGGAGAGGGTTCGGACGAGCAGTACTTC. Combining the CDR3 with reference TRBV28 and TRBJ2-7 gives the whole variable domain DVKVTQSSRYLVKRTGEKVFLECVQDMDHENMFWYRQDPGLGLRLIYFSYDVKMKEKGDIPEGYSVSREKKERFSLILESASTNQTSMYLCASSPGEGSDEQYFGPGTRLTVT.